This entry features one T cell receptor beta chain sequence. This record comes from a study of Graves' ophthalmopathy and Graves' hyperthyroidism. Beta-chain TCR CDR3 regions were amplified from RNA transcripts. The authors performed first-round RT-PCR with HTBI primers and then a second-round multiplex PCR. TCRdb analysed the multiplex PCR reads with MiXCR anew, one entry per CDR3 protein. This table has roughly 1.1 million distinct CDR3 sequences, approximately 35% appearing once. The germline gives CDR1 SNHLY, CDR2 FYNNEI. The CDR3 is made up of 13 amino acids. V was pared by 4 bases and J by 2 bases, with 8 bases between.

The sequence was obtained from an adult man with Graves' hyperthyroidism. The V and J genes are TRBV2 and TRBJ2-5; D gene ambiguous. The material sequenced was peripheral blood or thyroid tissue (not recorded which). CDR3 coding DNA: TGTGCCAGCAGTGTTTTTCTACAAGAGACCCAGTACTTC. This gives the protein CASSVFLQETQYF.